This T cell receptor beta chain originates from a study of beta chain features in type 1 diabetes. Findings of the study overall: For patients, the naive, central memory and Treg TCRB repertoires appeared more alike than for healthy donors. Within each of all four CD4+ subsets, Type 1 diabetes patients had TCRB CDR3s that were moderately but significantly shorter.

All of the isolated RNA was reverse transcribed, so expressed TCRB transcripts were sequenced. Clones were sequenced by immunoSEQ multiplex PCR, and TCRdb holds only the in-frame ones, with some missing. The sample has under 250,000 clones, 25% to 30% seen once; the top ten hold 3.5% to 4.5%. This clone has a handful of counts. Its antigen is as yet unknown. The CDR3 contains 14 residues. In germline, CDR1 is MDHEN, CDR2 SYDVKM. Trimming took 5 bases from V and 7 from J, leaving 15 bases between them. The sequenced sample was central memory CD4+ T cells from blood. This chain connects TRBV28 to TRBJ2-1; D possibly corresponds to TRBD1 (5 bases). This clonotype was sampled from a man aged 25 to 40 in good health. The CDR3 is CASSPPGKRNEQFF. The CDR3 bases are TGTGCCAGCAGTCCGCCAGGGAAAAGAAATGAGCAGTTCTTC.